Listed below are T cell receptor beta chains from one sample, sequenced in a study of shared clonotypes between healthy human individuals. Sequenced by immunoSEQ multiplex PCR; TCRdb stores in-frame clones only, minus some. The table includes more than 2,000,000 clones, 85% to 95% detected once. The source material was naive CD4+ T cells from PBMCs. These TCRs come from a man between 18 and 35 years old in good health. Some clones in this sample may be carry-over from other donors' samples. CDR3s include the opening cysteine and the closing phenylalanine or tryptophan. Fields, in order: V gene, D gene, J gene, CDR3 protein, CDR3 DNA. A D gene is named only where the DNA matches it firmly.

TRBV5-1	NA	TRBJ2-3	CASSLDGRGADTQYF	TGCGCCAGCAGCTTGGATGGTCGTGGGGCAGATACGCAGTATTTT
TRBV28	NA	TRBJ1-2	CATALGGRAGYTF	TGTGCCACAGCGTTGGGGGGCCGGGCTGGCTACACCTTC
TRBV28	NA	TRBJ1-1	CATHWRTEAFF	TGTGCCACACATTGGAGAACTGAAGCTTTCTTT
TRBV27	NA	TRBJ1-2	CASSLIGWGAYGYTF	TGTGCCAGCAGTTTAATTGGATGGGGGGCCTATGGCTACACCTTC
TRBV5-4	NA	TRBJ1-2	CASSLPGSIGYTF	TGTGCCAGCAGCTTGCCTGGGTCTATTGGCTACACCTTC
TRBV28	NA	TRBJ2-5	CAGGKETQYF	TGTGCCGGGGGGAAAGAGACCCAGTACTTC
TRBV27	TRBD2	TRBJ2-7	CASSRYGGSSYEQYF	TGTGCCAGCAGTCGCTACGGGGGGAGCTCCTACGAGCAGTACTTC
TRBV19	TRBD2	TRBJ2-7	CASSSSKAGIHYEQYF	TGTGCCAGTAGTTCCTCAAAAGCGGGGATACACTACGAGCAGTACTTC
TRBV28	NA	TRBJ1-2	CASSLPSGGVNGYTF	TGTGCCAGCAGTTTGCCGTCGGGAGGGGTAAATGGCTACACCTTC
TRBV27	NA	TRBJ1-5	CASSFPGQPQHF	TGTGCCAGCAGTTTCCCTGGCCAGCCCCAGCATTTT
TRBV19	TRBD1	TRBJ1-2	CASSMPRDRGYYGYTF	TGTGCCAGTAGTATGCCCCGGGACAGGGGGTACTATGGCTACACCTTC
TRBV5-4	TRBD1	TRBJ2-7	CASSLPGTGTYEQYF	TGTGCCAGCAGCTTACCCGGGACAGGCACCTACGAGCAGTACTTC
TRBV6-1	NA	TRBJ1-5	CASRGLNSNQPQHF	TGTGCCAGCCGGGGGCTCAATAGCAATCAGCCCCAGCATTTT
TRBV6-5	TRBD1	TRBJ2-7	CASSYSGQGSEAEQYF	TGTGCCAGCAGTTACTCCGGACAGGGGAGCGAGGCCGAGCAGTACTTC
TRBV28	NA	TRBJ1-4	CASSLGGRGEKLFF	TGTGCCAGCAGTTTAGGGGGGCGTGGAGAAAAACTGTTTTTT
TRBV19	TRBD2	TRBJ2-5	CASSARTSGVIQETQYF	TGTGCCAGTAGTGCTAGGACTAGCGGGGTGATCCAAGAGACCCAGTACTTC
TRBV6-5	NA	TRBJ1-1	CASSYSRTQANTEAFF	TGTGCCAGCAGTTACTCGAGAACACAGGCGAACACTGAAGCTTTCTTT